The 19 T cell receptor beta chains below all came from one sample that was sequenced in a study (dated by TCRdb to the mid-2010s). The method behind the library was 5' RACE. TCRdb names Illumina MiSeq as the instrument used. In-frame beta chains were kept once TCRdb had trimmed the public reads at Q25 with fastp and called clones with MiXCR. CDR3 protein duplicates are merged, each entry listing the most common genes and DNA. The sample includes 9,500 to 15,000 distinct CDR3 sequences, with roughly 47% observed a single time. The ten most abundant clones make up about 12% of the sample. Cells that were CD4+CD25+CD127-/low were the ones isolated as Tregs. The sequenced sample consisted of tumor-infiltrating Tregs sorted from the breast tumor. The source is a female donor with breast cancer.

The chain employs TRBV24-1 and TRBJ2-7; TRBD2 is a possible D gene (5 bases). The germline CDR1 and CDR2 sequences are KGHDR and SFDVKD. The CDR3 is made up of 11 amino acids. Trimming took off 11 bases at V and 4 bases at J, with 11 bases between the two ends. Here the CDR3 DNA reads TGTGCCATCAGCCGAGGGTACGAGCAGTACGTC. Its translation: CAISRGYEQYV.

The rearrangement uses TRBV6-5 and TRBJ1-6; D uncertain. CDR3 size: 13 residues. Germline-derived CDR1 and CDR2 are MNHEY and SVGAGI. V lost 4 bases and J 10 bases, leaving 11 bases between the germline ends. CDR3 region: CASSFGLWSPLHF. CDR3 bases: TGTGCCAGCAGTTTCGGCCTCTGGTCACCCCTCCACTTT.

The chain carries TRBV20-1 and TRBJ2-3, with 10 bases identical to TRBD1. V was pared by 6 bases and J by 7 bases, with 19 bases of the junction left unmatched. The CDR3 is 17 residues long. In germline, CDR1 is DFQATT, CDR2 SNEGSKA (reference sequence). CDR3 nucleotide sequence: TGCAGTGCGTCCGGGACAGGGGCAGTGGGGGGTGTAAATACGCAGTATTTT. This sequence encodes CSASGTGAVGGVNTQYF.

The J gene is TRBJ2-2, the V gene TRBV20-1, with D possibly TRBD2 on 5 matching bases. V was shortened by 7 bases and J by 0 bases, with 15 bases between the two germline ends. Germline V gene lookup returns CDR1 DFQATT and CDR2 SNEGSKA (reference sequence). The CDR3 loop spans 15 amino acids. The CDR3 protein is CSVSGTLANTGELFF. CDR3 in DNA: TGCAGTGTATCGGGAACTCTAGCGAACACCGGGGAGCTGTTTTTT.

This clonotype was counted a single time. J is TRBJ2-1 and V is TRBV5-1; D call uncertain. CDR3 length: 13 residues. Trimming left V 0 bases short and J 6 bases short, with 7 bases between. Germline-derived CDR1 and CDR2 are SGHRS and YFSETQ. The CDR3, as DNA: TGCGCCAGCAGCTTGGGGGCGCTCAATGAGCAGTTCTTC. Translating gives CASSLGALNEQFF.

This chain connects TRBV20-1 to TRBJ2-3, with 8 bases fitting TRBD2. There are 14 residues in the CDR3. The germline gives CDR1 DFQATT, CDR2 SNEGSKA (reference sequence). V lost 5 bases and J lost 8; bases outside the gene matches: 12. The CDR3 spells CSAAGGIVAGTQYF. Here the CDR3 DNA reads TGCAGTGCTGCGGGAGGCATCGTAGCAGGTACGCAGTATTTT.

The V gene is TRBV5-6, the J gene TRBJ1-4; 10 bases fit TRBD1. The CDR3 runs 15 residues. Losses at the gene ends were 2 bases for V and 8 bases for J; bases not matched to a gene: 6. In germline, CDR1 is SGHDT, CDR2 YYEEEE. CDR3 sequence (DNA): TGTGCCAGCAGCTTCCCGGGACAGGGGAACGAAAAACTGTTTTTT. It is translated as CASSFPGQGNEKLFF.

The chain has TRBV7-7 and TRBJ2-2; no firm D call. Germline CDR1 is SSHAT and CDR2 is FNYEAQ (reference sequence). The CDR3 spans 14 residues. V was cut by 6 bases and J by 7 bases, with 15 bases left in between. The CDR3 protein is CASSSSITGGELFF. The DNA of the CDR3 is TGTGCCAGCAGTTCCTCCATCACTGGCGGGGAGCTGTTTTTT.

This chain connects TRBV6-5 to TRBJ2-5; 9 bases match TRBD2. The junction had 7 bases not matched to a gene; V was cut back by 6 bases and J by 5 bases. The germline gives CDR1 MNHEY, CDR2 SVGAGI. The CDR3 is 14 residues long. CDR3: CASSLAGVPETQYF. In DNA form, the CDR3 reads TGTGCCAGCAGCTTAGCGGGAGTTCCTGAGACCCAGTACTTC.

This clonotype was seen a few times. This chain joins TRBV30 and TRBJ2-2, with unresolved D. V shed 4 bases and J shed 0 bases, with 6 bases lying between them. CDR1 and CDR2 (germline): GTSNPN, SVGIG (reference sequence). The CDR3 consists of 13 residues. This chain's CDR3 is CAWTGSNTGELFF. Here the CDR3 DNA reads TGTGCCTGGACAGGTTCGAACACCGGGGAGCTGTTTTTT. The full variable domain, in which reference TRBV30 and TRBJ2-2 provide the parts outside the CDR3, is SQTIHQWPATLVQPVGSPLSLECTVEGTSNPNLYWYRQAAGRGLQLLFYSVGIGQISSEVPQNLSASRPQDRQFILSSKKLLLSDSGFYLCAWTGSNTGELFFGEGSRLTVL.

This clonotype has just a few counts. The chain combines TRBV20-1 with TRBJ2-3; 16 nucleotides align to TRBD2. Germline loops: CDR1 DFQATT, CDR2 SNEGSKA (reference sequence). The V and J ends lost 1 base and 5 bases, in that order; junction bases with no gene match: 15. The CDR3 runs to 20 residues. The CDR3, as DNA: TGCAGTGCTAGAGTCGGCTTGGGGACTAGCGGGAGGGCCGAGGAAGATACGCAGTATTTT. This translates into CSARVGLGTSGRAEEDTQYF.

With respect to this clonotype: The junction shows a germline mismatch at one end, possibly a read error. The rearrangement joins TRBV6-5 to TRBJ1-6; 10 bases line up with TRBD1. The CDR3 consists of 16 residues. In germline, CDR1 is MNHEY, CDR2 SVGAGI. The CDR3 bases are TGTGCCAGCAGTTACTCGACAGGGGGCAATAATCCACCCCTCCACTTT. Protein sequence: CASSYSTGGNNPPLHF.

This clonotype was seen just once. The missing conserved phenylalanine or tryptophan at the end of this CDR3 makes a read error likely. The chain links TRBV5-5 to TRBJ2-7; D perhaps matches TRBD1 (5 bases). V was shortened by 3 bases and J by 3 bases, with 13 bases between the two germline ends. The CDR3 has 14 residues. Germline lookup yields CDR1 SGHKS and CDR2 YYEKEE (reference sequence). The CDR3 bases are TGTGCCAGCAGCTCCCAGACAGTAATCTACGAGCAGTACATC. Its translation: CASSSQTVIYEQYI.

Regarding this clonotype: The junction does not match germline at one end; this may be a read error. The chain couples TRBV6-2 or TRBV6-3 to TRBJ2-1; TRBD2 agrees at 8 bases. The CDR3 has 17 amino acids. Germline V gene sequence: CDR1 MNHEY, CDR2 SVGEGT. DNA for the CDR3: TGTGCCGGCAGTTACCCGGAGCCGGGAGGGCCACTATCGCGCGGGTTCTTC. Translation: CAGSYPEPGGPLSRGFF.

Remarks on this clonotype: A junction end diverges from the germline sequence, so it may reflect a read error. V gene TRBV6-5 combines with J gene TRBJ1-1; no reliable D call. The CDR3 extends over 13 amino acids. Germline V gene sequence: CDR1 MNHEY, CDR2 SVGAGI. The CDR3 spells CASSRTLSTEAIF. CDR3 nucleotide sequence: TGTGCCAGCAGTCGGACCTTGAGCACTGAAGCTATCTTT.

The chain recombines TRBV6-2 or TRBV6-3 with TRBJ2-1; D call uncertain. V lost 6 bases, J lost 0 bases, and 6 bases lay in between. The CDR3 contains 13 residues. Germline-derived CDR1 and CDR2 are MNHEY and SVGEGT. The CDR3 DNA sequence: TGTGCCAGCAGCTGGAGCTCCTACAATGAGCAGTTCTTC. Translation gives CASSWSSYNEQFF.

This clonotype appeared once. J is TRBJ2-7 and V is TRBV20-1; 8 bases are a match to TRBD1. CDR1 is DFQATT and CDR2 is SNEGSKA in the germline V gene (reference sequence). The CDR3 is 14 residues long. The CDR3 here is CSARETGANYKQYV. Here the CDR3 DNA reads TGCAGTGCTAGAGAGACAGGGGCCAACTACAAGCAGTACGTC.

The rearrangement joins TRBV6-1 to TRBJ2-1, with 9 bases lining up with TRBD2. CDR1 is MNHNS, CDR2 SASEGT, per germline. Unmatched junction bases numbered 20, after V lost 5 bases and J lost 6 bases. CDR3 length equals 19 residues. The CDR3 region is CASSPSPGREGRKINEQFF. Here the CDR3 DNA reads TGTGCCAGCAGTCCGAGCCCTGGGCGGGAGGGCCGAAAAATCAATGAGCAGTTCTTC.

Written as DNA, the CDR3 is TGTGCCACCAGCAGCTGGACCCCGACTGCGTTTGAAAAACTGTTTTTT. It specifies CATSSWTPTAFEKLFF. The rearrangement joins TRBV15 to TRBJ1-4; D gene ambiguous. Germline-derived CDR1 and CDR2 are LNHNV and YYDKDF (reference sequence). This CDR3 spans 16 amino acids. V was shortened by 3 bases and J by 7 bases, with 18 bases between the two germline ends.